The 25 T cell receptor beta chains presented below share a single source sample, sequenced in a study of blood T cells in healthy people across ages. The authors ran a second PCR of 7 to 11 cycles using a sample-barcoded 5' primer and a J-beta primer mix. TCRdb recomputed calls from the 5' RACE reads with MiXCR, one row per CDR3 protein. Of some 1.7 million distinct CDR3 sequences listed, 28% are singletons. Sequencing used blood. Receptors originate from a woman aged 25 to 39 in good health.

This chain joins TRBV7-9 and TRBJ1-4; a weak D match, TRBD1 (5 bases). The V end lost 6 bases, the J end lost 7 bases, and 18 bases lay between the germline ends. Germline V gives CDR1 SEHNR, CDR2 FQNEAQ (reference sequence). The CDR3 loop spans 15 amino acids. This chain's CDR3 is CASSPVRGQGEKLFF. As DNA, the CDR3 is TGTGCCAGCAGTCCTGTGCGGGGCCAGGGTGAAAAACTGTTTTTT.

This clonotype came up many times. The chain has TRBV7-2 and TRBJ1-5, with D possibly being TRBD1 (6 bases). CDR1 SGHTA and CDR2 FQGNSA come from the germline V gene. This CDR3 spans 13 amino acids. The V end lost 4 bases, the J end lost 4 bases, and 8 bases lay between the germline ends. The CDR3 DNA follows: TGTGCCAGCAGCTCCGGACAGAATCAGCCCCAGCATTTT. Residues: CASSSGQNQPQHF.

This clonotype was observed at least ten times. The chain joins TRBV29-1 to TRBJ1-2; no definite D call. The CDR3 loop spans 12 amino acids. CDR1 SQVTM and CDR2 ANQGSEA come from the germline V gene. V gave up 7 bases and J gave up 2 bases, with 11 bases separating them. The CDR3 is CSAEERNYGYTF. As DNA, the CDR3 is TGCAGCGCCGAGGAGAGAAACTATGGCTACACCTTC.

A few counts support this clonotype. The chain uses TRBV7-3 and TRBJ2-3, with 9 bases aligning to TRBD2. CDR3 length: 16 residues. V lost 5 bases, J lost 5 bases, and 11 bases stayed unmatched. Germline values: CDR1 SGHTA, CDR2 FQGTGA. CDR3 region: CASSPHSGGGGDTQYF. The CDR3 nucleotides are TGTGCCAGCAGCCCCCACAGTGGCGGGGGGGGAGATACGCAGTATTTT.

Note on this clonotype: An end of the junction does not agree with germline; a read error may underlie this. The rearrangement uses TRBV20-1 and TRBJ1-3; 9 bases map to TRBD1. The length of the CDR3 is 15 residues. From germline, CDR1 is DFQATT and CDR2 SNEGSKA (reference sequence). The CDR3 DNA sequence: TGCAGTGCTAGAGCTAACAGGGGGCCCGGAAACACTATATATTTT. This translates into CSARANRGPGNTIYF.

This clonotype came up a few times. The rearrangement uses TRBV5-6 and TRBJ2-7; 10 nucleotides align to TRBD1. The CDR3 covers 14 residues. Germline V CDR1 and CDR2: SGHDT, YYEEEE. V dropped 1 base and J dropped 6; count of bases not matched to a gene: 4. The CDR3 is CASSLPGTGVEQYF. In DNA form, the CDR3 reads TGTGCCAGCAGCTTGCCTGGGACAGGGGTCGAGCAGTACTTC.

The chain combines TRBV5-5 with TRBJ1-2, with 7 positions matching TRBD1. The CDR3 covers 15 residues. The V gene end was trimmed by 4 bases and the J gene end by 1 base; junction bases not matched to a gene: 7. Germline loops: CDR1 SGHKS, CDR2 YYEKEE (reference sequence). CDR3 protein: CASSLQGISNYGYTF. The CDR3 DNA reads as TGTGCCAGCAGCCTACAGGGGATTAGTAACTATGGCTACACCTTC. The full variable domain, with the rest looked up from reference TRBV5-5 and TRBJ1-2, is DAGVTQSPTHLIKTRGQQVTLRCSPISGHKSVSWYQQVLGQGPQFIFQYYEKEERGRGNFPDRFSARQFPNYSSELNVNALLLGDSALYLCASSLQGISNYGYTFGSGTRLTVV.

A few counts support this clonotype. The chain is built from TRBV5-1 and TRBJ1-1, with a tentative D call TRBD1 (5 bases). CDR3 length: 13 residues. V dropped 5 bases and J dropped 4 bases, with 12 bases sitting between them. CDR1 is SGHRS and CDR2 is YFSETQ in the germline V gene. The CDR3 loop reads CASRQEGFTEAFF. In DNA, the CDR3 is TGCGCCAGCAGGCAAGAGGGGTTCACTGAAGCTTTCTTT.

This clonotype was counted between two and nine times. The chain recombines TRBV5-4 with TRBJ2-3; a possible D gene is TRBD1 (6 bases). Looked up from germline, CDR1 is SGHNT and CDR2 is YYREEE (reference sequence). The CDR3 covers 17 residues. With 2 bases removed from V and 0 bases from J, the gap between germline ends came to 16 bases. In DNA form, the CDR3 reads TGTGCCAGCAGCTTCCCTTCTAGGGGACATAGCACAGATACGCAGTATTTT. This encodes CASSFPSRGHSTDTQYF.

The V call is TRBV29-1, the J call TRBJ1-1; 7 nucleotides match TRBD1. This CDR3 contains 16 residues. CDR1 and CDR2 from the germline V gene are SQVTM and ANQGSEA. The J segment lost 1 base and the V segment lost 4 bases, leaving 12 bases of the junction unmatched. Here the CDR3 reads CSVGVTRGVPNTEAFF. The CDR3 DNA sequence: TGCAGCGTTGGGGTCACCAGGGGGGTCCCGAACACTGAAGCTTTCTTT.

This clonotype was seen once. Given a much more abundant clone one base away, this may be a read error. The V and J genes are TRBV12-3 or TRBV12-4 and TRBJ1-2, with 7 bases fitting TRBD1. Trimming cost V 0 bases and J 10 bases; bases outside gene matches: 8. The CDR3 spans 14 residues. The CDR3 here is CASSLAHRGSDYTF. The CDR3 region has the DNA TGTGCCAGCAGTTTAGCCCACAGGGGTAGTGACTACACCTTC.

In the case of this clonotype: This may be a read error: a much more frequent sequence differs by one nucleotide. This chain links TRBV4-3 with TRBJ1-2, with D unclear. Per the germline V gene, CDR1 is LGHNA and CDR2 is YSLEER. CDR3 length: 17 amino acids. Trimming stripped 0 bases from V and 0 bases from J, with 14 bases between. CDR3 sequence: CASSQESQTSSNYGYTF. CDR3 sequence (DNA): TGCGCCAGCAGCCAAGAAAGCCAGACCAGTTCTAACTATGGCTACACCTTC.

In this sample, this clonotype turned up many times. The chain links TRBV10-3 to TRBJ2-6, with D possibly being TRBD1 (6 bases). The germline CDR1 and CDR2 sequences are ENHRY and SYGVKD. This CDR3 comprises 16 residues. V was shortened by 4 bases and J by 4 bases, with 14 bases between the two germline ends. The CDR3 here is CAISGRTAAGANVLTF. CDR3 coding DNA: TGTGCCATCAGTGGCCGGACAGCGGCGGGGGCCAACGTCCTGACTTTC.

Note on this clonotype: At one boundary the junction diverges from the germline segment, which might be a read error. The chain uses TRBV5-1 and TRBJ1-1, with D unresolved. Germline CDR1 is SGHRS and CDR2 is YFSETQ. The CDR3 has 14 amino acids. The CDR3 DNA reads TGCGCCAGCAGCAGCGCTCTCATGAACACTGAATCTTTCTTT. Its translation is CASSSALMNTESFF.

The gene calls are TRBV5-1 and TRBJ2-3; 16 bases map to TRBD2. J gave up 1 base and V 4 bases, and 3 bases lay outside the gene matches. The CDR3 spans 17 residues. Germline V gene data show CDR1 as SGHRS and CDR2 as YFSETQ. CDR3 DNA: TGCGCCAGCAGCCATGGGACTAGCGGGGGGGGCACAGATACGCAGTATTTT. Translation: CASSHGTSGGGTDTQYF.

At least ten counts were recorded for this clonotype. The chain has TRBV9 and TRBJ2-1; 7 bases fit TRBD2. After removal of 1 base from V and 1 base from J, the junction contained 2 bases not matched to a gene. The CDR3 is 15 amino acids. Germline assignment: CDR1 SGDLS and CDR2 YYNGEE. CDR3 region: CASSVWGGSYNEQFF. The DNA for the CDR3 is TGTGCCAGCAGCGTATGGGGGGGGTCCTACAATGAGCAGTTCTTC.

This clonotype occurred a few times. The chain links TRBV7-9 to TRBJ1-2; D gene ambiguous. This CDR3 is 14 amino acids long. V was pared by 2 bases and J by 4 bases, with 11 bases between. CDR1 SEHNR and CDR2 FQNEAQ come from the germline V gene (reference sequence). CDR3 DNA sequence: TGTGCCAGCAGCTTAATGAGTACCAGCTATGGCTACACCTTC. Its translation is CASSLMSTSYGYTF.

The rearrangement uses TRBV28 and TRBJ2-3; a weak D match, TRBD1 (5 bases). V shed 8 bases and J shed 2 bases, with 14 bases lying between them. The CDR3 spans 14 residues. Looked up from germline, CDR1 is MDHEN and CDR2 is SYDVKM. CDR3 amino acids: CASVGQGLTDTQYF. CDR3 nucleotide sequence: TGTGCCAGCGTGGGCCAGGGCCTCACAGATACGCAGTATTTT.

This clonotype has a handful of counts. J is TRBJ1-2 and V is TRBV7-2; no clear D gene. Per the germline V gene, CDR1 is SGHTA and CDR2 is FQGNSA. V was cut by 3 bases and J by 6 bases, with 17 bases left in between. The length of the CDR3 is 15 residues. The CDR3 nucleotides are TGTGCCAGCAGCTTGTGGACCCTCGGACCTGATGGCTACACCTTC. This sequence encodes CASSLWTLGPDGYTF. Looking up the rest from reference TRBV7-2 and TRBJ1-2 gives the full variable domain: GAGVSQSPSNKVTEKGKDVELRCDPISGHTALYWYRQSLGQGLEFLIYFQGNSAPDKSGLPSDRFSAERTGGSVSTLTIQRTQQEDSAVYLCASSLWTLGPDGYTFGSGTRLTVV.

The chain recombines TRBV29-1 with TRBJ1-1, with 10 bases identical to TRBD1. The trim removed 7 bases at V and 9 bases at J, leaving 11 bases unmatched. The CDR3 totals 13 residues. Germline assignment: CDR1 SQVTM and CDR2 ANQGSEA. Written as DNA, the CDR3 is TGCAGCGGAGACAGGGGGCAGAAAATTCAAGCTTTCTTT. It codes for CSGDRGQKIQAFF.

V is TRBV2 and J is TRBJ1-1; maybe TRBD1 (6 bases). CDR3 length: 14 amino acids. Trimming took 6 bases from V and 8 from J, leaving 19 bases between them. Germline lookup yields CDR1 SNHLY and CDR2 FYNNEI. The CDR3 bases are TGTGCCAGCAGGAATCAGGGGCAGGGGACCGAAGCTTTCTTT. Its translation is CASRNQGQGTEAFF.

This clonotype has just a few counts. V and J are TRBV20-1 and TRBJ2-7, with D perhaps matching TRBD1 or TRBD2 (6 bases each). V was pared by 3 bases and J by 2 bases, with 11 bases between. Germline V CDR1 and CDR2: DFQATT, SNEGSKA (reference sequence). The CDR3 loop spans 13 amino acids. CDR3 loop: CSASGGGAYEQYF. The CDR3 nucleotides are TGCAGTGCTAGTGGAGGGGGTGCCTACGAGCAGTACTTC.

The chain recombines TRBV12-3 or TRBV12-4 with TRBJ1-1, with a possible D match to TRBD1 (5 bases). The CDR3 is 17 amino acids. Trimming left V 2 bases short and J 2 bases short, with 18 bases between. In nucleotides, the CDR3 is TGTGCCAGCAGTTTAACGGGGGGGGACCGTCAAAACACTGAAGCTTTCTTT. Its translation: CASSLTGGDRQNTEAFF.

The chain carries TRBV4-1 and TRBJ2-7; 7 positions match TRBD2. CDR1 and CDR2 (germline): MGHRA, YSYEKL. The junction had 15 bases not matched to a gene; V was cut back by 0 bases and J by 4 bases. This CDR3 contains 18 residues. For the CDR3, the DNA is TGCGCCAGCAGCCAAGACTCAACCGTGGGGGGGGAGAAGTACGAGCAGTACTTC. Protein: CASSQDSTVGGEKYEQYF.

The gene calls are TRBV18 and TRBJ2-5; D not resolved. This CDR3 spans 15 amino acids. The germline V gene encodes CDR1 KGHSH and CDR2 LQKENI. Trimming removed 1 base at V and 3 bases at J, with 12 bases between. DNA for the CDR3: TGTGCCAGCTCACCACTTGGGCGGACCAAAGAGACCCAGTACTTC. This gives the protein CASSPLGRTKETQYF.